This T cell receptor (beta chain) was observed in a study of vaccination and CD4 T cells after COVID-19. Turning to the study itself: Three convalescent patients underwent sampling at day 14 and then at days 161 to 241 post-vaccination, the study reports. The control cultures got either a CEFX pool, an HIV-1 Nef pool, or no peptide at all.

This clonotype was counted only a few times. Its specificity is not known. V dropped 0 bases and J dropped 4 bases, with 6 bases sitting between them. CDR1 DFQATT and CDR2 SNEGSKA come from the germline V gene (reference sequence). CDR3 length: 12 residues. Once obtained from cultured CD4+ T cells, the DNA was sequenced using the Oncomine TCR Beta short-read assay. One entry per CDR3 protein, called by TCRdb with MiXCR from the PCR reads. The sample lists under 30,000 distinct CDR3 sequences, about 35% occurring once. This sample's time point: late sampling 161 to 241 days after vaccination in three convalescent patients. Treatment: roughly 11-day PBMC culture with coronavirus spike peptide pools or control peptides (ViraFEST assay). Around 2.1 million PBMCs went into each well for culture with around 10 IU/ml IL-2 and 10 ug/ml peptide pools.

This sample comprised CD4+ T cells from blood, cultured in vitro, obtained about 7 months after SARS-CoV-2 vaccination. V gene TRBV20-1 combines with J gene TRBJ1-2; D unresolved. This TCR derives from a human donor who had recovered from COVID-19. The CDR3 bases are TGCAGTGCTAGAGATCCCCCCTATGGCTACACCTTC. Its translation: CSARDPPYGYTF.